Shown below are 6 T cell receptor beta chains from a single sample sequenced in a study of early T cells in non-severe SARS-CoV-2 infection. A single record per CDR3 protein comes from TCRdb applying MiXCR to the 5' RACE reads. Of some 97,000 distinct CDR3 sequences listed, approximately 11% are singletons. The sample was whole blood, taken at baseline. Source of these receptors: an adult who was a healthcare worker with PCR-confirmed SARS-CoV-2 infection or an uninfected control (not recorded which).

In its sample, this clonotype was seen a few times. J is TRBJ1-5 and V is TRBV30, with D possibly matching TRBD1 (6 bases). The V end was cut by 2 bases, the J end by 6 bases, with 17 bases between. Germline CDR1 and CDR2: GTSNPN and SVGIG (reference sequence). The CDR3 totals 15 residues. The DNA of the CDR3 is TGTGCCTGGAGTCATGGCGGGGGCACGAGTCAGCCCCAGCATTTT. It yields the protein CAWSHGGGTSQPQHF.

The chain has TRBV6-2 or TRBV6-3 and TRBJ1-2, with D possibly being TRBD1 (6 bases). The CDR3 loop spans 13 amino acids. Trimming stripped 6 bases from V and 4 bases from J, with 12 bases between. Germline loops: CDR1 MNHEY, CDR2 SVGEGT. CDR3 loop: CASRPQGIYGYTF. The CDR3 DNA follows: TGTGCCAGCAGACCCCAGGGGATCTATGGCTACACCTTC.

The table lists this clonotype with a few counts. The rearrangement uses TRBV5-4 and TRBJ2-4; maybe TRBD2 (5 bases). Germline CDR1 SGHNT, CDR2 YYREEE (reference sequence). V was trimmed by 0 bases and J by 6 bases, leaving 10 bases between them. CDR3 length equals 14 residues. DNA for the CDR3: TGTGCCAGCAGCTTGGAAGGTGGAGGAAACATTCAGTACTTC. Amino acid sequence: CASSLEGGGNIQYF.

In this sample, this clonotype turned up many times. J is TRBJ2-7 and V is TRBV5-5, with 8 bases fitting TRBD2. V trimming: 4 bases; J trimming: 2 bases; junction bases outside the gene matches: 5. The CDR3 consists of 14 residues. Germline CDR1 reads SGHKS; CDR2 reads YYEKEE (reference sequence). As DNA, the CDR3 is TGTGCCAGCAGCGGATTAGCGGGACCCTACGAGCAGTACTTC. Its protein is CASSGLAGPYEQYF. The full variable domain, rest sourced from reference TRBV5-5 and TRBJ2-7, is DAGVTQSPTHLIKTRGQQVTLRCSPISGHKSVSWYQQVLGQGPQFIFQYYEKEERGRGNFPDRFSARQFPNYSSELNVNALLLGDSALYLCASSGLAGPYEQYFGPGTRLTVT.

The table lists this clonotype with many counts. The rearrangement uses TRBV29-1 and TRBJ1-4; D unclear. Germline V gene lookup returns CDR1 SQVTM and CDR2 ANQGSEA. The V gene lost 7 bases and the J gene lost 4 bases, with 13 bases spanning the gap. The CDR3 totals 13 residues. CDR3 residues: CSARRLNNEKLFF. CDR3 bases: TGCAGCGCGAGACGGCTAAATAATGAAAAACTGTTTTTT.

This clonotype was counted ten times or more. The chain is built from TRBV10-3 and TRBJ2-1; unclear D gene. This CDR3 contains 12 residues. CDR1 ENHRY and CDR2 SYGVKD come from the germline V gene. V was shortened by 4 bases and J by 3 bases, with 4 bases between the two germline ends. In DNA, the CDR3 is TGTGCCATCAGTGGAATCTACAATGAGCAGTTCTTC. Its protein product is CAISGIYNEQFF.